This entry lists 26 T cell receptor beta chains sequenced from one sample in a study of CD8+CD57+ T cells in acquired aplastic anemia. For CDR3 and TCR beta VDJ profiling, genomic DNA was the template used. MiXCR, run by TCRdb on the reads, gives a single entry per CDR3 protein. The data show hundreds of thousands of distinct CDR3 sequences, about 70% seen once. Sequencing used sorted CD4+, CD8+, or CD8+CD57+ T cells (not recorded which) from PBMCs. The receptors originated from a human donor in good health, serving as a control.

This clonotype was observed at least ten times. The V and J genes are TRBV6-5 and TRBJ2-5; D is undetermined. CDR3 length equals 12 residues. The V and J ends lost 6 bases and 5 bases respectively, with 10 bases between them. The germline V gene has CDR1 MNHEY and CDR2 SVGAGI. CDR3 bases: TGTGCCAGCAGCCCCGCGGCGGAGACCCAGTACTTC. Translated: CASSPAAETQYF.

As to this clonotype: Because the CDR3's place on the DNA is in doubt, the DNA is left out and the CDR3 is given as listed by TCRdb. V usage is TRBV7-3 and J usage is TRBJ1-2; TRBD1 was called by the table and not checked on the DNA. Germline CDR1 SGHTA, CDR2 FQGTGA. From its first to its last residue, the CDR3 has 14 amino acids. This chain's CDR3 is CASSLAGQPQHFGF.

This clonotype was seen once. This chain joins TRBV20-1 and TRBJ2-5; no clear D gene. V was clipped by 0 bases and J by 0 bases, with 11 bases between them. This CDR3 has 15 amino acids. The V gene's germline CDR1 is DFQATT and CDR2 SNEGSKA (reference sequence). CDR3 amino acids: CSARDVAQHQETQYF. CDR3 nucleotide sequence: TGCAGTGCTAGAGATGTGGCACAGCACCAAGAGACCCAGTACTTC.

This clonotype was seen only a few times. This may arise from a read error, as a much more abundant clone is one base away. The chain uses TRBV5-1 and TRBJ1-2; D unclear. This CDR3 has 15 residues. Germline V CDR1 and CDR2: SGHRS, YFSETQ. CDR3 loop: CVSSLGWEKNYGYTF. Here the CDR3 DNA reads TGCGTCAGCAGCTTGGGGTGGGAGAAAAACTATGGCTACACCTTC.

As for this clonotype: A clone one base away is much larger, so this may be a read error. The rearrangement uses TRBV9 and TRBJ1-3, with D uncertain. Germline CDR1 reads SGDLS; CDR2 reads YYNGEE. This CDR3 has 14 residues. CDR3 sequence reads: CASSKTSSGSTIYF. The CDR3 DNA sequence: TGTGCCAGCAGCAAGACATCCTCTGGAAGCACCATATATTTT.

This chain links TRBV29-1 with TRBJ1-3; perhaps TRBD1 as D (5 bases). The germline V and J ends were trimmed by 5 bases and 2 bases, with 13 bases remaining between them. From germline, CDR1 is SQVTM and CDR2 ANQGSEA. The CDR3 covers 14 residues. The CDR3 nucleotides are TGCAGCGTTAGATCGAGGGGCCCTGGAAACACCATATATTTT. It codes for CSVRSRGPGNTIYF.

The table lists this clonotype with many counts. The chain joins TRBV7-9 to TRBJ1-1, with D perhaps matching TRBD1 (6 bases). Germline values: CDR1 SEHNR, CDR2 FQNEAQ (reference sequence). The CDR3 consists of 16 residues. The V end lost 1 base, the J end lost 4 bases, and 16 bases lay between the germline ends. The CDR3 DNA sequence: TGTGCCAGCAGCTTAGGCCAGGGGAGCGTAGGCACTGAAGCTTTCTTT. Protein product: CASSLGQGSVGTEAFF.

The chain uses TRBV9 and TRBJ1-6; D unclear. Germline V gives CDR1 SGDLS, CDR2 YYNGEE. Trimming removed 4 bases from V and 14 bases from J, with 16 bases in between. This CDR3 has 13 residues. CDR3 sequence (DNA): TGTGCCAGCAGCCCCTTACATCCCTCAGCCCTCCACTTT. It yields the protein CASSPLHPSALHF.

A word on this clonotype: The junction does not match germline at one end; this may be a read error. This chain uses TRBV7-9 with TRBJ1-2; D remains unclear. CDR3 length: 14 amino acids. Germline lookup yields CDR1 SEHNR and CDR2 FQNEAQ (reference sequence). The CDR3 DNA reads as TGTGCCAGCACCGAAGGCCGCAGCAATTTGGTCATGACATTC. It translates to CASTEGRSNLVMTF.

This rearrangement joins TRBV10-3 to TRBJ2-3; D assignment may be TRBD1 or TRBD2 (5 bases each). Germline V CDR1 and CDR2: ENHRY, SYGVKD. This CDR3 is 17 amino acids long. Trimming removed 2 bases from V and 6 bases from J, with 21 bases in between. The chain's CDR3 is CAISEIRGTASNDTQYF. CDR3 bases: TGTGCCATCAGTGAGATCCGTGGGACCGCCAGCAACGATACGCAGTATTTT.

The V gene is TRBV7-2, the J gene TRBJ2-5, with 7 bases fitting TRBD2. The V and J ends lost 6 bases and 5 bases, in that order; junction bases with no gene match: 12. The CDR3 totals 15 residues. Germline V gene data show CDR1 as SGHTA and CDR2 as FQGNSA. CDR3 amino acids: CASSAERGHRETQYF. The CDR3, as DNA: TGTGCCAGCAGTGCCGAGCGGGGTCACCGGGAGACCCAGTACTTC.

The chain links TRBV29-1 to TRBJ2-1, with D possibly matching TRBD1 (7 bases). V was shortened by 7 bases and J by 5 bases, with 9 bases between the two germline ends. The CDR3 contains 11 residues. In germline, CDR1 is SQVTM, CDR2 ANQGSEA. In nucleotides, the CDR3 is TGCAGCGCCAGGGGGGACAATGAGCAGTTCTTC. It encodes CSARGDNEQFF.

V is TRBV11-2 and J is TRBJ2-7; perhaps TRBD1 as D (6 bases). V was pared by 5 bases and J by 5 bases, with 22 bases between. CDR1 is SGHAT, CDR2 FQNNGV, per germline. CDR3 size: 16 residues. CDR3 protein: CASSPGWGRGTHEQYF. The CDR3 DNA reads TGTGCCAGCAGCCCGGGGTGGGGGCGAGGTACCCACGAGCAGTACTTC. Full variable domain (rest looked up from reference TRBV11-2 and TRBJ2-7): EAGVAQSPRYKIIEKRQSVAFWCNPISGHATLYWYQQILGQGPKLLIQFQNNGVVDDSQLPKDRFSAERLKGVDSTLKIQPAKLEDSAVYLCASSPGWGRGTHEQYFGPGTRLTVT.

This clonotype was recorded at least ten times. The V gene is TRBV20-1, the J gene TRBJ1-6; D gene ambiguous. This CDR3 has 10 residues. Trimming removed 4 bases from V and 11 bases from J, with 6 bases in between. Germline V gene data show CDR1 as DFQATT and CDR2 as SNEGSKA (reference sequence). CDR3 region: CSANNPPLHF. The CDR3 DNA sequence: TGCAGTGCTAACAATCCACCCCTCCACTTT.

As for this clonotype: Given the absence of the conserved phenylalanine or tryptophan at the CDR3 end, a read error is likely. The DNA is left out, because the CDR3 cannot be placed on it with certainty; the CDR3 is given as TCRdb lists it. V is TRBV2 and J is TRBJ2-6. The CDR3 spans 12 residues, counting both ends. Germline CDR1 reads SNHLY; CDR2 reads FYNNEI. CDR3 protein: CASRSGANVLGI.

DNA for the CDR3: TGTGCCAGCAGTCTGAGGGTTGCTCAGCCCCAGCATTTT. Amino acid sequence: CASSLRVAQPQHF. This chain links TRBV2 with TRBJ1-5, with D unresolved. The CDR3 totals 13 residues. V was clipped by 5 bases and J by 6 bases, with 11 bases between them. Germline CDR1 and CDR2: SNHLY and FYNNEI.

Comments on this clonotype: One junction end disagrees with the germline gene, perhaps due to a read error. The chain combines TRBV20-1 with TRBJ1-6; tentative D call: TRBD1 (6 bases). The CDR3 loop spans 15 amino acids. Germline CDR1 reads DFQATT; CDR2 reads SNEGSKA (reference sequence). Here the CDR3 DNA reads TGCAGTGCTAGAAACCAGGGGCGCTATGATTCACCCCTCCACTTT. This encodes CSARNQGRYDSPLHF.

The chain recombines TRBV11-2 with TRBJ2-3, with 7 bases aligning to TRBD1. J lost 3 bases, V lost 5 bases, and 8 bases had no gene match. This CDR3 has 15 residues. Germline-derived CDR1 and CDR2 are SGHAT and FQNNGV. The CDR3 here is CASSPTGDTTDTQYF. The CDR3 DNA reads as TGTGCCAGCAGCCCCACAGGGGACACAACAGATACGCAGTATTTT.

The chain uses TRBV20-1 and TRBJ1-5, with 8 bases that match TRBD1. Germline assignment: CDR1 DFQATT and CDR2 SNEGSKA (reference sequence). The J segment lost 3 bases and the V segment lost 1 base, leaving 8 bases of the junction unmatched. This CDR3 is built from 16 residues. This CDR3 is CSARGQGRALNQPQHF. The DNA of the CDR3 is TGCAGTGCTAGAGGACAGGGGAGAGCACTCAATCAGCCCCAGCATTTT.

The chain carries TRBV20-1 and TRBJ1-2; 8 bases are a match to TRBD1. Per germline, CDR1 DFQATT and CDR2 SNEGSKA (reference sequence). This CDR3 region has 14 residues. The ends lost 1 base at V and 6 bases at J; junction bases unmatched: 7. CDR3 sequence: CSARVPDRVDGYTF. In DNA, the CDR3 is TGCAGTGCTAGAGTCCCGGACAGGGTAGATGGCTACACCTTC.

The rearrangement joins TRBV7-2 to TRBJ2-5, with D possibly matching TRBD2 (6 bases). The assigned J gene may be wrong: the sequence end matches TRBJ2-7 better. The CDR3 is 13 amino acids. Germline CDR1 and CDR2: SGHTA and FQGNSA. The CDR3 here is CASSEEAGYEQYF. CDR3 in DNA: TGTGCCAGCAGCGAAGAGGCGGGATACGAGCAGTACTTC.

The table lists this clonotype with many counts. This chain joins TRBV29-1 and TRBJ1-1; possibly TRBD1 for D (6 bases). Per germline, CDR1 SQVTM and CDR2 ANQGSEA. Between the trimmed V and J ends, which lost 7 bases and 2 bases, there was a span of 17 bases. This CDR3 has 14 amino acids. The CDR3 DNA reads as TGCAGCGCCCACCCGACCAGGGGAAACACTGAAGCTTTCTTT. This codes for CSAHPTRGNTEAFF.

V and J are TRBV7-2 and TRBJ1-1, with D unresolved. V dropped 9 bases and J dropped 1 base, with 15 bases sitting between them. CDR1 is SGHTA and CDR2 is FQGNSA in the germline V gene. This CDR3 contains 14 residues. The CDR3 loop reads CASSIVFSNTEAFF. In DNA, the CDR3 is TGTGCCAGTAGTATAGTCTTCTCGAACACTGAAGCTTTCTTT. The variable domain in full, with the rest retrieved from reference TRBV7-2 and TRBJ1-1, is GAGVSQSPSNKVTEKGKDVELRCDPISGHTALYWYRQSLGQGLEFLIYFQGNSAPDKSGLPSDRFSAERTGGSVSTLTIQRTQQEDSAVYLCASSIVFSNTEAFFGQGTRLTVV.

This clonotype was counted many times. V is TRBV28 and J is TRBJ2-2; 7 nucleotides agree with TRBD1. Per the germline V gene, CDR1 is MDHEN and CDR2 is SYDVKM. The CDR3 extends over 14 amino acids. The V gene end was trimmed by 8 bases and the J gene end by 1 base; junction bases not matched to a gene: 4. CDR3 in amino acids: CASLGQQNTGELFF. The CDR3 DNA sequence: TGTGCCAGCTTGGGACAGCAGAACACCGGGGAGCTGTTTTTT.

There are many counts of this clonotype. The rearrangement links TRBV5-5 to TRBJ2-1; 9 bases line up with TRBD1. V lost 3 bases to trimming and J lost 7 bases; unmatched junction nucleotides: 14. Germline CDR1 and CDR2: SGHKS and YYEKEE (reference sequence). The CDR3 length is 17 residues. CDR3 nucleotide sequence: TGTGCCAGCAGCTCACGACTTGTAGGACAGGGGAGGAATGAGCAGTTCTTC. Protein: CASSSRLVGQGRNEQFF.

The chain uses TRBV2 and TRBJ2-3; D not resolved. The germline V gene encodes CDR1 SNHLY and CDR2 FYNNEI. Trimming removed 6 bases at V and 12 bases at J, with 28 bases between. The CDR3 covers 16 residues. The CDR3 spells CASRPSDGNSPLHQYF. In nucleotides, the CDR3 is TGTGCCAGCAGGCCAAGTGACGGTAATTCACCCCTCCACCAGTATTTT.